This T cell receptor beta chain was recovered during a study of blood T cells in healthy people across ages. Overall study results and limits: Not knowing donor CMV status may have confounded expanded clonotype changes. PBMCs that were unsorted prevented a conclusive naive versus antigen-experienced comparison. Per million T cells, TCR beta diversity dropped roughly linearly as age increased.

A second about 6 to 12 cycle PCR used barcoded and J-beta primers. TCRdb passed the 5' RACE reads through MiXCR, listing each CDR3 protein once. The sample has around 970,000 distinct CDR3 sequences; about 51% are singletons. The J segment lost 7 bases and the V segment lost 3 bases, leaving 15 bases of the junction unmatched. This CDR3 is 18 amino acids long. Germline CDR1 and CDR2: MGHRA and YSYEKL. This clonotype came up a few times. Its antigen is not identified. The sequencing sample was made of blood. The source is an older woman in good health. The rearrangement links TRBV4-1 to TRBJ2-1; 10 bases agree with TRBD2. The CDR3 region is CASSQASGRTSGVNEQFF. The CDR3 DNA sequence: TGCGCCAGCAGCCAGGCCTCCGGGCGGACTAGCGGTGTAAATGAGCAGTTCTTC.